Below are 5 T cell receptor beta chains sequenced from a single sample in a study of T cell responses to AZD1222 COVID-19 vaccine. Profiling relied on immunoSEQ multiplex PCR, and the TCRdb table lists in-frame clones only, not all of them. Among about 110,000 clones, about 92% were seen once, and the ten largest hold approximately 7.9%. Sequencing used peripheral blood, obtained 28 days after the second AZD1222 dose. These receptors were obtained from an adult who received the AZD1222 COVID-19 vaccine.

The chain joins TRBV6-1 to TRBJ1-3, with D maybe TRBD1 (5 bases). The CDR3 sequence is 16 residues long. Looked up from germline, CDR1 is MNHNS and CDR2 is SASEGT. V dropped 2 bases and J dropped 0 bases, with 11 bases sitting between them. The CDR3 reads CASSESGASSGNTIYF. CDR3 in DNA: TGTGCCAGCAGTGAAAGCGGGGCCAGCTCTGGAAACACCATATATTTT.

Only one count was recorded for this clone. The genes are TRBV27 and TRBJ1-5; 11 bases match TRBD1. Germline loops: CDR1 MNHEY, CDR2 SMNVEV (reference sequence). This CDR3 is 15 amino acids long. Trimming took 5 bases from V and 5 from J; bases not matched to a gene: 5. Here the CDR3 DNA reads TGTGCCAGCAGTCACCGGGACAGGGGGTATCAGCCCCAGCATTTT. Its protein product is CASSHRDRGYQPQHF.

This clone has only one observation. The chain uses TRBV6-5 and TRBJ1-2; D may be TRBD1 (5 bases). The length of the CDR3 is 13 residues. The germline V gene has CDR1 MNHEY and CDR2 SVGAGI. V gave up 5 bases and J gave up 8 bases, with 15 bases separating them. The CDR3 sequence: CASSPSPGGGYTF. The CDR3 coding sequence is TGTGCCAGCAGTCCCTCCCCTGGGGGAGGCTACACCTTC.

J is TRBJ1-2 and V is TRBV7-9; unclear D gene. The V gene lost 3 bases and the J gene lost 2 bases, with 7 bases spanning the gap. In germline, CDR1 is SEHNR, CDR2 FQNEAQ (reference sequence). CDR3 length: 13 residues. The DNA of the CDR3 is TGTGCCAGCAGCTTCGATGAGAACTATGGCTACACCTTC. Its translation is CASSFDENYGYTF. The full variable domain, its missing parts supplied by reference TRBV7-9 and TRBJ1-2, is DTGVSQNPRHKITKRGQNVTFRCDPISEHNRLYWYRQTLGQGPEFLTYFQNEAQLEKSRLLSDRFSAERPKGSFSTLEIQRTEQGDSAMYLCASSFDENYGYTFGSGTRLTVV.

J is TRBJ2-1 and V is TRBV2, with D possibly being TRBD1 or TRBD2 (5 bases each). Per the germline V gene, CDR1 is SNHLY and CDR2 is FYNNEI. The CDR3 is 15 residues long. V lost 4 bases and J 5 bases, leaving 15 bases between the germline ends. This CDR3 is CASSAFGGRDNEQFF. The CDR3 DNA is TGTGCCAGCAGTGCCTTTGGGGGACGGGACAATGAGCAGTTCTTC.